This TCR beta chain was identified in a study of shared clonotypes between healthy human individuals. Study at large: For every donor, three CD4 naive, three CD4 memory, two CD8 naive and one CD8 memory plates were used. Study results and caveats: Non-shared clonotypes displayed generation probabilities falling below those of clonotypes present in all four donors. Shared clonotypes: about 5% naive CD4, under 4% naive CD8, about 2.2% memory CD4, over 0.3% memory CD8.

The table lists this clone with a few counts. What it recognizes is unknown. In the same sample, other DNA sequences code for this CDR3. Into CD45RA+ naive and CD45RA-negative memory subsets, the CD4+ cells were split. TCRdb's table, derived via immunoSEQ multiplex PCR, lists solely in-frame clones and lacks some. This sample carries about 2.4 million clones, 93% of them seen once, and the ten largest clones take about 0.34%. This CDR3 is built from 14 residues. V gave up 2 bases and J gave up 0 bases, with 7 bases separating them. The germline V gene has CDR1 SGHTA and CDR2 FQGNSA. Sequencing used naive CD4+ T cells from PBMCs. Subset described: CD45RA+ positively selected. This chain links TRBV7-2 with TRBJ1-1; D is perhaps TRBD1 (5 bases). The clonotype was recovered from a man younger than 35 in good health. Some clones in this sample may be carry-over from other donors' samples. CDR3 loop: CASSLLGVNTEAFF. The CDR3 DNA is TGTGCCAGCAGCTTATTGGGGGTGAACACTGAAGCTTTCTTT.